A selection of T cell receptor beta chains follows, all from one sample in a study of blood T cell repertoires in COVID-19. Sequenced by immunoSEQ multiplex PCR; TCRdb stores in-frame clones only, minus some. In the table there are about 190,000 clones, 80% to 85% of which are singletons. Sequencing was carried out using peripheral blood. Receptor source: a human donor in a cohort sampled during active COVID-19. Both conserved end residues are part of each CDR3. A D gene is named only where the DNA matches it firmly. Clone size is shown for a subset of rows, as once, few, many or a class of expanded clone.

d_call,v_call,clone_size,j_call,cdr3_nt,cdr3_aa
TRBD1,TRBV28,NA,TRBJ1-5,TGTGCCAGCAGTTTATGTAAACTGGGACAGGGGGGGTGCAATCAGCCCCAGCATTTT,CASSLCKLGQGGCNQPQHF
NA,TRBV6-5,NA,TRBJ1-5,TGTGCCAGCAGTTCAGACAGATATAGCAATCAGCCCCAGCATTTT,CASSSDRYSNQPQHF
NA,TRBV5-1,once,TRBJ1-4,TGCGCCAGCAGCTATGACAGCGTGAATGAAAAACTGTTTTTT,CASSYDSVNEKLFF
TRBD2,TRBV7-8,NA,TRBJ2-7,TGTGCCAGCAGCGCTGGGGCCGCGGTAGCGGGAGGTAGCTACGAGCAGTACTTC,CASSAGAAVAGGSYEQYF
TRBD1,TRBV7-6,NA,TRBJ1-1,TGTGCCAGCAGCTTAGGTTTACAGGGGGACGCGGGGGCTGAAGCTTTCTTT,CASSLGLQGDAGAEAFF
TRBD1,TRBV7-2,NA,TRBJ1-4,TGTGCCAGCAGCGGAGAGGGGGCTAGGTATGAAAAACTGTTTTTT,CASSGEGARYEKLFF
TRBD2,TRBV9,NA,TRBJ2-2,TGTGCCAGCAGCGTAGGCGGGAGGGTCAACACCGGGGAGCTGTTTTTT,CASSVGGRVNTGELFF
NA,TRBV5-1,NA,TRBJ2-6,TGCGCCAGCAGCGTGAGCTCTGGGGCCAACGTCCTGACTTTC,CASSVSSGANVLTF
TRBD1,TRBV28,once,TRBJ2-2,TGTGCCAGCAGTTCCCCGACAGGGACGGCCGGGGAGCTGTTTTTT,CASSSPTGTAGELFF
NA,TRBV2,NA,TRBJ2-2,TGTGCCAGCAGTGGAGAGATCACCGGGGAGCTGTTTTTT,CASSGEITGELFF
TRBD2,TRBV28,NA,TRBJ2-1,TGTGCCAGCAGTTTATCCGTCGGACTGGGGACTAGCCTCAATGAGCAGTTCTTC,CASSLSVGLGTSLNEQFF
NA,TRBV28,NA,TRBJ1-2,TGTGCCAGCAGTTCGGGGGAGCCGCGGGTCTATGGCTACACCTTC,CASSSGEPRVYGYTF
NA,TRBV11-2,NA,TRBJ2-1,TGTGCCAGCAGCCGTACGGGGGTCGTTGAGCAGTTCTTC,CASSRTGVVEQFF
TRBD1,TRBV10-3,NA,TRBJ2-7,TGTGCCATCAGTGAGGGGACAGGGGTGTTCGAGCAGTACTTC,CAISEGTGVFEQYF
NA,TRBV2,NA,TRBJ2-1,TGTGCCAGCACCCCATGGGGGGCCTACAATGAGCAGTTCTTC,CASTPWGAYNEQFF
TRBD1,TRBV10-2,NA,TRBJ1-1,TGCGCCAGCACAGGGGGGCGCACTGAAGCTTTCTTT,CASTGGRTEAFF
TRBD2,TRBV14,NA,TRBJ2-3,TGTGCCAGCAGCCAAATAAATAGCGGGGGGGCCGCAGATACGCAGTATTTT,CASSQINSGGAADTQYF
TRBD2,TRBV6-1,NA,TRBJ2-5,TGTGCCAGCAGTGAATATAGCGGGAGCGGTCAAGAGACCCAGTACTTC,CASSEYSGSGQETQYF
NA,TRBV27,once,TRBJ2-1,TGTGCCAGCAGGACGACAATCTCCTACAATGAGCAGTTCTTC,CASRTTISYNEQFF
TRBD1,TRBV10-3,NA,TRBJ1-2,TGTGCCATCACTAGGGGACAGATTTATGGCTACACCTTC,CAITRGQIYGYTF
TRBD1,TRBV5-1,NA,TRBJ1-6,TGCGCCAGCAGCCCAAGGGACAGGGGCAATTCACCCCTCCACTTT,CASSPRDRGNSPLHF
NA,TRBV5-8,NA,TRBJ1-1,TGTGCCAGCAGCCCCAGGACAGTCGGGGCTTTCTTT,CASSPRTVGAFF
NA,TRBV5-1,NA,TRBJ2-7,TGCGCCAGCAGCCCCTCCCTGACAGGCTACGAGCAGTACTTC,CASSPSLTGYEQYF
NA,TRBV19,NA,TRBJ1-5,TGTGCCAGTAGTATAAATCGGGATCAGCCCCAGCATTTT,CASSINRDQPQHF
TRBD2,TRBV5-1,NA,TRBJ2-1,TGCGCCAGCAGCTTGGTCTCTAGCGGATACAATGAGCAGTTCTTC,CASSLVSSGYNEQFF
NA,TRBV7-2,NA,TRBJ1-2,TGTGCCAGCAGTCGCGGACAGAACTATGGCTACACCTTC,CASSRGQNYGYTF
TRBD1,TRBV30,NA,TRBJ1-5,TGTGCCTGGAGTCAACAGGGGAATCAGCCCCAGCATTTT,CAWSQQGNQPQHF
TRBD1,TRBV30,NA,TRBJ2-5,TGTGCCTGTCGACAGGGGGCGTCAGAGACCCAGTACTTC,CACRQGASETQYF
NA,TRBV25-1,NA,TRBJ2-7,TGTGCCAGCAGAACTCCCGGGAGCCCTCCCTACGAGCAGTACTTC,CASRTPGSPPYEQYF
NA,TRBV6-5,NA,TRBJ2-5,TGTGCCAGCAGGCCGGGTAGGCTGGAGACCCAGTACTTC,CASRPGRLETQYF
TRBD1,TRBV27,NA,TRBJ2-5,TGTGCCAGCAGTACATACGGGACAGGGAAAGAGACCCAGTACTTC,CASSTYGTGKETQYF
TRBD1,TRBV2,NA,TRBJ2-5,TGTGCCAGCAGAACCGGGACAGGGGGTTTTGAGACCCAGTACTTC,CASRTGTGGFETQYF
TRBD2,TRBV10-2,few,TRBJ2-3,TGCGCCAGCAGTGAAGGACTAGCGGGCTGGGGGAGCACAGATACGCAGTATTTT,CASSEGLAGWGSTDTQYF
NA,TRBV29-1,NA,TRBJ2-3,TGCAGCGTTATACCACAAAATACGCAGTATTTT,CSVIPQNTQYF
NA,TRBV29-1,NA,TRBJ1-2,TGCAGCGTTAAAATGGCGGGCATCCAAAACTATGGCTACACCTTC,CSVKMAGIQNYGYTF
NA,TRBV10-1,few,TRBJ1-5,TGCGCCAGCAGTGACCGGGGGGTCAATCAGCCCCAGCATTTT,CASSDRGVNQPQHF
NA,TRBV5-1,once,TRBJ2-3,TGCGCCAGCAGCTTGATAGTAACAGATACGCAGTATTTT,CASSLIVTDTQYF
TRBD1,TRBV19,few,TRBJ2-2,TGTGCCAGTACGGTGACAGGGGAGTCCGGGGAGCTGTTTTTT,CASTVTGESGELFF
NA,TRBV9,NA,TRBJ1-2,TGTGCCAGCAGCGAGAGGACAGCCTTACCCTATGGCTACACCTTC,CASSERTALPYGYTF
NA,TRBV29-1,NA,TRBJ1-3,TGCAGCGTTGAAGATAGGTCCGGGGACTCTGGAAACACCATATATTTT,CSVEDRSGDSGNTIYF
NA,TRBV6-1,NA,TRBJ1-2,TGTGCCAGCAGTGAAGCGCGGCGGGACCGTGCGATATTC,CASSEARRDRAIF
NA,TRBV3-1/TRBV3-2,NA,TRBJ1-6,TGTGCCAGCAGCCAAAGACTTGGTTCACCCCTCCACTTT,CASSQRLGSPLHF
TRBD2,TRBV5-1,few,TRBJ2-2,TGCGCCAGCAGCCAAGGGACTAGGGAGGGAACCGGGGAGCTGTTTTTT,CASSQGTREGTGELFF
NA,TRBV6-5,NA,TRBJ1-5,TGTGCCAGCAGCCCCGGGGGGGGAACCAATCAGCCCCAGCATTTT,CASSPGGGTNQPQHF
NA,TRBV19,once,TRBJ2-2,TGTGCCAGTAGGGACCCTGCCCTAAAACGACAGACGAACACCGGGGAGCTGTTTTTT,CASRDPALKRQTNTGELFF
NA,TRBV10-3,few,TRBJ2-7,TGTGCCATCAGTGAGTCCGGCGGGCCCACCTTGGAGCAGTACTTC,CAISESGGPTLEQYF
NA,TRBV24-1,NA,TRBJ2-3,TGTGCCACCAGTGATTCCTTTGTAGATACGCAGTATTTT,CATSDSFVDTQYF
TRBD2,TRBV6-6,once,TRBJ2-1,TGTGCCAGCAGTCCGATAGCGGGAGGGAGTCAGGTCAATGAGCAGTTCTTC,CASSPIAGGSQVNEQFF
TRBD1,TRBV5-1,NA,TRBJ1-1,TGCGCCAGCAGCTTGGCGGCAGGGGGAACTGAAGCTTTCTTT,CASSLAAGGTEAFF
NA,TRBV4-1,NA,TRBJ1-1,TGCGCCAGCAGCCAAGAAGCCCCGGTATCTGTGAACACTGAAGCTTTCTTT,CASSQEAPVSVNTEAFF
TRBD2,TRBV27,few,TRBJ2-1,TGTGCCAGCAGTACGACTAGCGGAGCCTACAATGAGCAGTTCTTC,CASSTTSGAYNEQFF
TRBD1,TRBV5-4,NA,TRBJ2-2,TGTGCCAGCAGCCCTCCCCCCGGGACAGGGGACACCGGGGAGCTGTTTTTT,CASSPPPGTGDTGELFF
TRBD2,TRBV19,NA,TRBJ2-5,TGTGCCAGTAACCTAGCGGGACAAGAGACCCAGTACTTC,CASNLAGQETQYF
NA,TRBV29-1,NA,TRBJ2-5,TGCAGCGCTGACGGAGGGGTAGAGACCCAGTACTTC,CSADGGVETQYF
NA,TRBV2,NA,TRBJ1-6,TGTGCCAGCAGTAATCCCCTTGGGGGGACTCATTCACCCCTCCACTTT,CASSNPLGGTHSPLHF
TRBD1,TRBV6-5,NA,TRBJ1-1,TGTGCCAGCTATTGGGATTCGGGACAGCGAGCTTTCTTT,CASYWDSGQRAFF